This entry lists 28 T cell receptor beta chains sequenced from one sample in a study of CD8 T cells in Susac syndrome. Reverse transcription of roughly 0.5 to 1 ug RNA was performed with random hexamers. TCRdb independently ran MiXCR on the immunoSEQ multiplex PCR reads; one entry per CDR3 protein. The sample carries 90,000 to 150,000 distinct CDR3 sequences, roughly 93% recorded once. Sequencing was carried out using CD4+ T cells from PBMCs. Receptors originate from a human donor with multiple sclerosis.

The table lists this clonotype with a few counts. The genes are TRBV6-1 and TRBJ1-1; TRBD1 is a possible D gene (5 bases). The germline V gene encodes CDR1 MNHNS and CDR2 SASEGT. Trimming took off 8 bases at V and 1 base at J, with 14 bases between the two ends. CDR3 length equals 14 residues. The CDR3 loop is CASEKRGGNTEAFF. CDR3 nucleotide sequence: TGTGCCAGCGAGAAACGGGGGGGGAACACTGAAGCTTTCTTT.

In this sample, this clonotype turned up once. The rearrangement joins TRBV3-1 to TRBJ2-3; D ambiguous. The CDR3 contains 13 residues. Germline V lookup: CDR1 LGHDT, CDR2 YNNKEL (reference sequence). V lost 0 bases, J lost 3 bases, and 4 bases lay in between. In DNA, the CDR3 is TGTGCCAGCAGCCAAGATTGGACAGATACGCAGTATTTT. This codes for CASSQDWTDTQYF.

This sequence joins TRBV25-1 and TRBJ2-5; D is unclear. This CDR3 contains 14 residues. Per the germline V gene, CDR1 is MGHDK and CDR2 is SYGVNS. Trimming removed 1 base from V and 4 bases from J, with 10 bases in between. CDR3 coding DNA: TGTGCCAGCAGTGAATTGTTAGGCCCAGAGACCCAGTACTTC. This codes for CASSELLGPETQYF.

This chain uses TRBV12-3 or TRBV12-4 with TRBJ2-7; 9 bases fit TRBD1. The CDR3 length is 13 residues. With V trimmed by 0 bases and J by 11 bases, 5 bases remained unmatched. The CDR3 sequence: CASSLAGDRVKYF. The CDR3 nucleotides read TGTGCCAGCAGTTTAGCGGGGGACAGGGTGAAGTACTTC.

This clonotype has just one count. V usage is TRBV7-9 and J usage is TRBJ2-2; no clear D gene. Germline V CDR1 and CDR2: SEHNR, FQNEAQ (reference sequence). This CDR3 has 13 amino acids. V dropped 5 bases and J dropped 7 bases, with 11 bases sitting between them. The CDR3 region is CASSPWTDGELFF. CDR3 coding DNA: TGTGCCAGCAGCCCCTGGACGGACGGGGAGCTGTTTTTT. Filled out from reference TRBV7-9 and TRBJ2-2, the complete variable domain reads DTGVSQNPRHKITKRGQNVTFRCDPISEHNRLYWYRQTLGQGPEFLTYFQNEAQLEKSRLLSDRFSAERPKGSFSTLEIQRTEQGDSAMYLCASSPWTDGELFFGEGSRLTVL.

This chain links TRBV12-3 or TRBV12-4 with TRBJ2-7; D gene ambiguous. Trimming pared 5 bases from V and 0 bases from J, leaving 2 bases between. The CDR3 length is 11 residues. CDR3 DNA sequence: TGTGCCAGCAGTATCTCCTACGAGCAGTACTTC. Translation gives CASSISYEQYF.

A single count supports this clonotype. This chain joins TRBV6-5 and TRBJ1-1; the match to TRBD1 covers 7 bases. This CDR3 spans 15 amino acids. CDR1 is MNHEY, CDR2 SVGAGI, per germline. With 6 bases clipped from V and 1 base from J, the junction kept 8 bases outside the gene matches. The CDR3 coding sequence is TGTGCCAGCAGGTCTACCCGACAGGGGAACACTGAAGCTTTCTTT. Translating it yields CASRSTRQGNTEAFF.

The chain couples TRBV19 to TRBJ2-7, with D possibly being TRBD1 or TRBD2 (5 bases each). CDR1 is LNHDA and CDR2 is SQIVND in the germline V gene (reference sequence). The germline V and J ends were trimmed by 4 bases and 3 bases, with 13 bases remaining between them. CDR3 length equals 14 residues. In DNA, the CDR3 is TGTGCCAGTAGTAACCGGGACCAATTCTACGAGCAGTACTTC. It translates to CASSNRDQFYEQYF. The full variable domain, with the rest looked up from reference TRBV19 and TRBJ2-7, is DGGITQSPKYLFRKEGQNVTLSCEQNLNHDAMYWYRQDPGQGLRLIYYSQIVNDFQKGDIAEGYSVSREKKESFPLTVTSAQKNPTAFYLCASSNRDQFYEQYFGPGTRLTVT.

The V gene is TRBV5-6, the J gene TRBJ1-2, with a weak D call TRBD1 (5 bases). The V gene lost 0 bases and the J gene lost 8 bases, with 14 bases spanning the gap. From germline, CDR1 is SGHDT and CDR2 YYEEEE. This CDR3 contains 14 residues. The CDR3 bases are TGTGCCAGCAGCTTGGTTCAGCGGGGGAGAGGCTACACCTTC. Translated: CASSLVQRGRGYTF.

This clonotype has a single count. CDR3 residues: CSGARTGATGELFF. The DNA for the CDR3 is TGCAGCGGGGCCCGGACAGGTGCCACCGGGGAGCTGTTTTTT. The gene calls are TRBV29-1 and TRBJ2-2, with 7 bases identical to TRBD1. Per germline, CDR1 SQVTM and CDR2 ANQGSEA. J lost 4 bases, V lost 7 bases, and 9 bases had no gene match. CDR3 length: 14 residues.

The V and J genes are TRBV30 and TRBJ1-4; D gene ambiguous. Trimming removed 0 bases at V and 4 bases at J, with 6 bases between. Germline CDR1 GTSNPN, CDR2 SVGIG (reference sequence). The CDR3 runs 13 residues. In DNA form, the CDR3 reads TGTGCCTGGAGTGTCAGCGATAATGAAAAACTGTTTTTT. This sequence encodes CAWSVSDNEKLFF.

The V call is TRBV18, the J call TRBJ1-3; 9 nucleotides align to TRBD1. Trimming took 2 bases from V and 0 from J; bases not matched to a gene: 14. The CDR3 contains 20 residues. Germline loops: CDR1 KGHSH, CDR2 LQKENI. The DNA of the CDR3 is TGTGCCAGCTCACCATCACAGGGGGCTTTTCCTACAAGCTCTGGAAACACCATATATTTT. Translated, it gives CASSPSQGAFPTSSGNTIYF.

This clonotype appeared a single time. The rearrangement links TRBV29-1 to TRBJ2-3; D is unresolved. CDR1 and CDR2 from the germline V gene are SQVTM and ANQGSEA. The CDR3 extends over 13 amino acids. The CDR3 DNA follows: TGCACCCCTCGCGTCCGAAGCACAGATACGCAGTATTTT. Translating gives CTPRVRSTDTQYF.

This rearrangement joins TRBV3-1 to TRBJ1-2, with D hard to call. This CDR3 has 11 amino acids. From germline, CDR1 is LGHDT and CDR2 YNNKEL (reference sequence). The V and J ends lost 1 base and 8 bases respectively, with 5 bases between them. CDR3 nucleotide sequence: TGTGCCAGCAGCCAAGGTTTCGGCTACACCTTC. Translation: CASSQGFGYTF. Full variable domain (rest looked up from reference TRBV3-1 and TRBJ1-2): DTAVSQTPKYLVTQMGNDKSIKCEQNLGHDTMYWYKQDSKKFLKIMFSYNNKELIINETVPNRFSPKSPDKAHLNLHINSLELGDSAVYFCASSQGFGYTFGSGTRLTVV.

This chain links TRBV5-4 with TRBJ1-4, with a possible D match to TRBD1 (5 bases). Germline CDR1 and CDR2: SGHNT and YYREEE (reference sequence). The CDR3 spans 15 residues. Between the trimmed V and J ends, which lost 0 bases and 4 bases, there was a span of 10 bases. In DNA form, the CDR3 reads TGTGCCAGCAGCTTGGCGGACACTCGTAATGAAAAACTGTTTTTT. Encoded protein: CASSLADTRNEKLFF.

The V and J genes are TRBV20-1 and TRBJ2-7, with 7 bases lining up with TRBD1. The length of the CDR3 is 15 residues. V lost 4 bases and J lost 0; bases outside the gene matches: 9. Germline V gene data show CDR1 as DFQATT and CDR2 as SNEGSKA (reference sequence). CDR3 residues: CSAILSGTVSYEQYF. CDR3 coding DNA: TGCAGTGCTATCCTTTCCGGGACAGTCTCCTACGAGCAGTACTTC.

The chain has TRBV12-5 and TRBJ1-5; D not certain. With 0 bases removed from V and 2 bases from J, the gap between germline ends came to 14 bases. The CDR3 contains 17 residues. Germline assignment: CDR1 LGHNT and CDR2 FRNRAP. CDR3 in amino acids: CASGLVRGEEGNQPQHF. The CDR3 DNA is TGTGCTAGTGGTTTGGTACGGGGAGAGGAAGGCAATCAGCCCCAGCATTTT.

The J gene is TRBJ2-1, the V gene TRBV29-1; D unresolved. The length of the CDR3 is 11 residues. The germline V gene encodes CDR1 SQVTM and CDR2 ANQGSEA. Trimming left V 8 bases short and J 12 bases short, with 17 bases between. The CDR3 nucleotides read TGCAGCCCTCTCCGGGCTGGCCGGCAGTTCTTC. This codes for CSPLRAGRQFF.

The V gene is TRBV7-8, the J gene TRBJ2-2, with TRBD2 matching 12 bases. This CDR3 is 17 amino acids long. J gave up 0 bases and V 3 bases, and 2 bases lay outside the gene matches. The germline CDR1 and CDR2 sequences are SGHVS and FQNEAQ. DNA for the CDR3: TGTGCCAGCAGCTTCTCTAGCGGGGGGGCGAACACCGGGGAGCTGTTTTTT. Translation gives CASSFSSGGANTGELFF. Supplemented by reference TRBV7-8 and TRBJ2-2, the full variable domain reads GAGVSQSPRYKVAKRGQDVALRCDPISGHVSLFWYQQALGQGPEFLTYFQNEAQLDKSGLPSDRFFAERPEGSVSTLKIQRTQQEDSAVYLCASSFSSGGANTGELFFGEGSRLTVL.

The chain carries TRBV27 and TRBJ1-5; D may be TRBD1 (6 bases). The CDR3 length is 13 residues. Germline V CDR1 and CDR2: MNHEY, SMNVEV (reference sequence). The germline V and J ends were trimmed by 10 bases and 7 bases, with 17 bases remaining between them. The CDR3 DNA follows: TGTGCCACCTCAATCAGGGGAAGACAGCCCCAGCATTTT. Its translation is CATSIRGRQPQHF.

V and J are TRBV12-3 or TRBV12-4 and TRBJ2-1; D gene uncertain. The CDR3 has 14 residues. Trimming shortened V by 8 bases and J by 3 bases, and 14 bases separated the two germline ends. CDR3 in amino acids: CASGWAVYYNEQFF. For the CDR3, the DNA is TGTGCCAGCGGGTGGGCAGTTTACTACAATGAGCAGTTCTTC.

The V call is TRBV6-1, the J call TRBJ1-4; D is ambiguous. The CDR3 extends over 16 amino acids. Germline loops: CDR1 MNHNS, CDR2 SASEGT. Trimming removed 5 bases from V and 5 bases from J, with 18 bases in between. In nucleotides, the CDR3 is TGTGCCAGCAGTCCCTCCACGGTTGGCTCGAATGAAAAACTGTTTTTT. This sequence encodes CASSPSTVGSNEKLFF.

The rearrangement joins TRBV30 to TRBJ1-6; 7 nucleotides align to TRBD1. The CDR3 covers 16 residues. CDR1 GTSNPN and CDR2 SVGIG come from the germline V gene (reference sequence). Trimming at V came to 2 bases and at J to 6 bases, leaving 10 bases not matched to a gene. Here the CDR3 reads CAWSWLGGQLNSPLHF. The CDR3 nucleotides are TGTGCCTGGAGTTGGTTAGGGGGACAGCTTAATTCACCCCTCCACTTT.

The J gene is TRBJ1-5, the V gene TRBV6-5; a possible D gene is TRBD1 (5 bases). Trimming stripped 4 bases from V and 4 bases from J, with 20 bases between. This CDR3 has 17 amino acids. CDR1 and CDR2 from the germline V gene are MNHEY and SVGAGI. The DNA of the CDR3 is TGTGCCAGCAGTTTGGGGGTGGCCCCTACCGGTAATCAGCCCCAGCATTTT. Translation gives CASSLGVAPTGNQPQHF.

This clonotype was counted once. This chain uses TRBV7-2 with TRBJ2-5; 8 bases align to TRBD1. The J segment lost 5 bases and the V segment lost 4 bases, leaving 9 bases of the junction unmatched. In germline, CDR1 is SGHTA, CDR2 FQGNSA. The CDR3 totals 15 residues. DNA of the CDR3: TGTGCCAGCAGCTCACGGACAGGGAGAGGGGAGACCCAGTACTTC. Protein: CASSSRTGRGETQYF.

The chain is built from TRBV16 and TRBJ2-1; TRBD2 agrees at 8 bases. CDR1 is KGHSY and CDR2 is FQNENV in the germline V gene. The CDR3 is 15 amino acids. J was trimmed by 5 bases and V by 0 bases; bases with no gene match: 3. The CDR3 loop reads CASSQSSGVHNEQFF. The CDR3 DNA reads TGTGCCAGCAGCCAATCTAGCGGGGTTCACAATGAGCAGTTCTTC.

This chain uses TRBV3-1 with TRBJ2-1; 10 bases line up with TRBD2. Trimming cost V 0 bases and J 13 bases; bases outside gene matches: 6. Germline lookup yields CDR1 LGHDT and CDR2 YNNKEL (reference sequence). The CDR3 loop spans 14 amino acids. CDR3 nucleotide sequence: TGTGCCAGCAGCCAAGATATAGCGGGGGGTTCCCAGTTCTTC. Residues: CASSQDIAGGSQFF.

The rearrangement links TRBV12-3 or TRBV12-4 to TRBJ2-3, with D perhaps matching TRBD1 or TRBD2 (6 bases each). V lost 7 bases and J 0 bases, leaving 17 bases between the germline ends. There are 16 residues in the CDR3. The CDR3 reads CASTERGALSTDTQYF. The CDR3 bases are TGTGCCAGCACCGAAAGGGGGGCCCTTAGCACAGATACGCAGTATTTT.